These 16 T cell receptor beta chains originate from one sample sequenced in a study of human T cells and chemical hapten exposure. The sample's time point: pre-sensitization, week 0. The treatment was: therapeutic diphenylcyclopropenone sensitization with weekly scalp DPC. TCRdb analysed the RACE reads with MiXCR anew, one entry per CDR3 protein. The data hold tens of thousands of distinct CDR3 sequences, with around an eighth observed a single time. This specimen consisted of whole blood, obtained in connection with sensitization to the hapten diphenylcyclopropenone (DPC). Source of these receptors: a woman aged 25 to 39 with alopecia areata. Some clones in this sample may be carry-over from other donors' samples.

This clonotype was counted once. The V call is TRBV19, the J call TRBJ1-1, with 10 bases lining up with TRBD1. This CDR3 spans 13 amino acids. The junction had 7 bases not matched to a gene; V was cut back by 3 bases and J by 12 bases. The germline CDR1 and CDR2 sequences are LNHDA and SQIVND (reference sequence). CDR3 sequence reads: CASSIRDRGSPFF. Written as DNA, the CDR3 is TGTGCCAGTAGTATTCGGGACAGGGGAAGTCCTTTCTTT.

Here the CDR3 DNA reads TGTGCCAGCAGTTACTCGGACGACACCGGGGAGCTGTTTTTT. It codes for CASSYSDDTGELFF. The rearrangement joins TRBV6-5 to TRBJ2-2; D uncertain. Germline lookup yields CDR1 MNHEY and CDR2 SVGAGI. CDR3 length equals 14 residues. Trimming stripped 0 bases from V and 3 bases from J, with 5 bases between.

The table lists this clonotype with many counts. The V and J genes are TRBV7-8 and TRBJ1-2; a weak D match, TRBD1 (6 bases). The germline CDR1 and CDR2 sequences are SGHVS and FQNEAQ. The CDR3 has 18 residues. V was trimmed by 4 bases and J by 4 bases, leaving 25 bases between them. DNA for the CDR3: TGTGCCAGCAGCTCGTCACCACAGGGTCAACTTAGGGGCTATGGCTACACCTTC. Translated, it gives CASSSSPQGQLRGYGYTF.

CDR3 sequence reads: CASSSHGTSGRDEQFF. CDR3 in DNA: TGTGCCAGCAGTAGTCACGGGACTAGCGGGAGGGATGAGCAGTTCTTC. V gene TRBV27 combines with J gene TRBJ2-1, with TRBD2 matching 16 bases. Germline trimming cut 5 bases from V and 8 bases from J; bases unmatched to any gene: 6. The CDR3 covers 16 residues. The germline V gene has CDR1 MNHEY and CDR2 SMNVEV (reference sequence).

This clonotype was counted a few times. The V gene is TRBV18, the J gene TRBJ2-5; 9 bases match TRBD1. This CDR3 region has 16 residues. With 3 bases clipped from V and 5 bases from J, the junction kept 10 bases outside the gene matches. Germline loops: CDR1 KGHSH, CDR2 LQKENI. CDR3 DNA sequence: TGTGCCAGCTCACCGACCCCCGGGACAGGGAAGGAGACCCAGTACTTC. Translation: CASSPTPGTGKETQYF. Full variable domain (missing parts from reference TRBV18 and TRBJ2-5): NAGVMQNPRHLVRRRGQEARLRCSPMKGHSHVYWYRQLPEEGLKFMVYLQKENIIDESGMPKERFSAEFPKEGPSILRIQQVVRGDSAAYFCASSPTPGTGKETQYFGPGTRLLVL.

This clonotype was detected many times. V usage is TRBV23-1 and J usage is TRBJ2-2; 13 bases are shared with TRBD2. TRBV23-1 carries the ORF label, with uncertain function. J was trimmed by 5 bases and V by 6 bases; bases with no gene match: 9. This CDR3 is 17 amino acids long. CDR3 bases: TGCGCCAGCAGACTAGCGGGAGGGCCGAGAGAGACCGGGGAGCTGTTTTTT. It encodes CASRLAGGPRETGELFF.

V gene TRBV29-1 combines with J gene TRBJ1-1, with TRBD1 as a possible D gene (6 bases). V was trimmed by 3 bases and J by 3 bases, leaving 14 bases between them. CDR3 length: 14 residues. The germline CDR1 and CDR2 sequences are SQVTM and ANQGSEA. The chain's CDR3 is CSVETQGEYTEAFF. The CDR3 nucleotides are TGCAGCGTTGAGACACAGGGCGAGTACACTGAAGCTTTCTTT.

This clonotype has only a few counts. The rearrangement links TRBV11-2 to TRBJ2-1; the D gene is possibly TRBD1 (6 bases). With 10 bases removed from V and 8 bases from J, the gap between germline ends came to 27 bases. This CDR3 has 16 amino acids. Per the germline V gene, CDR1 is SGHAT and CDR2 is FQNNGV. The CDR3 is CATRGMTGGNEDEQFF. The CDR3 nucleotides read TGTGCCACCAGGGGTATGACAGGTGGCAATGAGGATGAGCAGTTCTTC. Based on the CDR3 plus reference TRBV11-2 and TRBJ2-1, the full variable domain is EAGVAQSPRYKIIEKRQSVAFWCNPISGHATLYWYQQILGQGPKLLIQFQNNGVVDDSQLPKDRFSAERLKGVDSTLKIQPAKLEDSAVYLCATRGMTGGNEDEQFFGPGTRLTVL.

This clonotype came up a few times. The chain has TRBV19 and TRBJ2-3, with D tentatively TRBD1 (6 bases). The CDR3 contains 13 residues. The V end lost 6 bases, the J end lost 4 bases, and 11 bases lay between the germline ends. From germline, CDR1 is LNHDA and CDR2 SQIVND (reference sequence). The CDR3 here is CASSRQVPDTQYF. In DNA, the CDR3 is TGTGCCAGTAGCCGACAGGTTCCAGATACGCAGTATTTT.

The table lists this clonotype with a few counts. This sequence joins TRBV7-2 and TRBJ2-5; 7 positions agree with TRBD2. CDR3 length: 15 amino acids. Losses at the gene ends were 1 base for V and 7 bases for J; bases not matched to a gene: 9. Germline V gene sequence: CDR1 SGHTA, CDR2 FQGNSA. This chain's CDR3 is CASSLDSGSGATQYF. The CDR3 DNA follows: TGTGCCAGCAGCTTAGATTCAGGGAGCGGGGCGACCCAGTACTTC. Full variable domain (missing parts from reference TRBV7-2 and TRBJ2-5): GAGVSQSPSNKVTEKGKDVELRCDPISGHTALYWYRQSLGQGLEFLIYFQGNSAPDKSGLPSDRFSAERTGGSVSTLTIQRTQQEDSAVYLCASSLDSGSGATQYFGPGTRLLVL.

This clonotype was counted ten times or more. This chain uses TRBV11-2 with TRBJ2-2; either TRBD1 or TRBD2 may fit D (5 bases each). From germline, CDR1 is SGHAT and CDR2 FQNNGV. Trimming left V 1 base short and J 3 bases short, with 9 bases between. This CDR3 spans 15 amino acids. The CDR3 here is CASSLAGTDTGELFF. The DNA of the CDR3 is TGTGCCAGCAGCTTAGCAGGGACGGACACCGGGGAGCTGTTTTTT.

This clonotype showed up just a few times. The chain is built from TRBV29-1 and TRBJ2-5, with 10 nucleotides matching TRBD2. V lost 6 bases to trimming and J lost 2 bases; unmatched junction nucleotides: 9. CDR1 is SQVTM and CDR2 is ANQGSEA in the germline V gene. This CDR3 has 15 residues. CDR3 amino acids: CSVVRSGRTQETQYF. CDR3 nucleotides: TGCAGCGTCGTCCGTAGCGGGAGGACGCAAGAGACCCAGTACTTC.

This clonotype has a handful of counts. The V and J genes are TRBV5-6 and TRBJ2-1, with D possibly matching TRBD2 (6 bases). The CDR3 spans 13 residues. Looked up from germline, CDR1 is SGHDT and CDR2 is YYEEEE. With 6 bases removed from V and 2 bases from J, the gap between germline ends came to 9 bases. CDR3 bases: TGTGCCAGCAAACCGGGAGCCTACAATGAGCAGTTCTTC. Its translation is CASKPGAYNEQFF.

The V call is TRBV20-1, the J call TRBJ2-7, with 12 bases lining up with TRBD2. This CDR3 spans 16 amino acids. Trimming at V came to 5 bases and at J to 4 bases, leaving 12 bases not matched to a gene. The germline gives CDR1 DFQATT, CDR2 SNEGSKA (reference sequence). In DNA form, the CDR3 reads TGCAGTGCTCCTAATTGGGCTAGCGGGAGGGGGTACGAGCAGTACTTC. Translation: CSAPNWASGRGYEQYF.

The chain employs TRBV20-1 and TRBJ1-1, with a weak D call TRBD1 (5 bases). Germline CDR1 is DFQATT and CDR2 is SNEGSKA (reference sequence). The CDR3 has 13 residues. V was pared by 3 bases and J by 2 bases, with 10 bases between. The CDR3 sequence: CSASPDRNTEAFF. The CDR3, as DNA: TGCAGTGCTAGCCCTGACAGAAACACTGAAGCTTTCTTT.

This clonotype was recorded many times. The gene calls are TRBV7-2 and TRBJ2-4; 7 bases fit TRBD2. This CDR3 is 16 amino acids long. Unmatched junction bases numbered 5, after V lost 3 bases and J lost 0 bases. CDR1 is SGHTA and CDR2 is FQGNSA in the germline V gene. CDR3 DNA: TGTGCCAGCAGCTTCAGCGGGGTCCTAGCCAAAAACATTCAGTACTTC. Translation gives CASSFSGVLAKNIQYF. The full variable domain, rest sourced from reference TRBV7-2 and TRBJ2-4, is GAGVSQSPSNKVTEKGKDVELRCDPISGHTALYWYRQSLGQGLEFLIYFQGNSAPDKSGLPSDRFSAERTGGSVSTLTIQRTQQEDSAVYLCASSFSGVLAKNIQYFGAGTRLSVL.